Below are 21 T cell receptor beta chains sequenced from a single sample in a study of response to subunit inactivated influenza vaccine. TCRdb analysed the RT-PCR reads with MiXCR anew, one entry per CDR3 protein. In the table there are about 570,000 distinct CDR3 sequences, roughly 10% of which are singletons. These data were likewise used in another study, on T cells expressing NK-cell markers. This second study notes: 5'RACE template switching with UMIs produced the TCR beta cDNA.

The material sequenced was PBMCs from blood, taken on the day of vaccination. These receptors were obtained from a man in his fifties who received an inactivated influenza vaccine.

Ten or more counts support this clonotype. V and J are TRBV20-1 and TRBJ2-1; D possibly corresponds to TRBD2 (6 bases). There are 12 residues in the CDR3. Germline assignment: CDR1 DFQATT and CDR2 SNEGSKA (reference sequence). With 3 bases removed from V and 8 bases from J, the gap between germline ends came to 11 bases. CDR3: CSARWGVDEQFF. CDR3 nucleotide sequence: TGCAGTGCTAGGTGGGGGGTGGATGAGCAGTTCTTC.

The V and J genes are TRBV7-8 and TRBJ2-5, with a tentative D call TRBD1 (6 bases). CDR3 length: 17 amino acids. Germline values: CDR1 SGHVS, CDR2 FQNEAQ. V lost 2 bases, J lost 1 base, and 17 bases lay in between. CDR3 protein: CASSLSGRGSLQETQYF. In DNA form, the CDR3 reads TGTGCCAGCAGCTTATCCGGCAGGGGATCCCTCCAAGAGACCCAGTACTTC.

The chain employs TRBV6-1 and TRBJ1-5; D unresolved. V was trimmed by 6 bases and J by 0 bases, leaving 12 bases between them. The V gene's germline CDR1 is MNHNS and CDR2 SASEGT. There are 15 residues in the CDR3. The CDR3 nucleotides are TGTGCCAGCAGCATCGCAGCGTATAGCAATCAGCCCCAGCATTTT. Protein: CASSIAAYSNQPQHF.

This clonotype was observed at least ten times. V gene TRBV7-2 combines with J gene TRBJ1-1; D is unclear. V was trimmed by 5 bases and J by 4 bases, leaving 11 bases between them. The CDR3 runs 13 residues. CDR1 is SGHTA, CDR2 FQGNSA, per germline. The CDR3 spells CASSQLTGTEAFF. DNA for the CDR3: TGTGCCAGCAGCCAATTGACCGGCACTGAAGCTTTCTTT.

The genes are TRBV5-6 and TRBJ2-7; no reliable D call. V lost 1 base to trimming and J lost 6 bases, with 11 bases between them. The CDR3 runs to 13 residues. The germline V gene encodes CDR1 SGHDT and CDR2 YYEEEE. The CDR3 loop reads CASSLPGACEQYF. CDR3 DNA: TGTGCCAGCAGCTTGCCAGGAGCCTGCGAGCAGTACTTC.

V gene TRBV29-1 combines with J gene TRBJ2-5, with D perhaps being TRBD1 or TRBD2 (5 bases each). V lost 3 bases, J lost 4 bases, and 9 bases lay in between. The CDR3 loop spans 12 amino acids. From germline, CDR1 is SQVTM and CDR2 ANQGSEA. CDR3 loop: CSVDVRGETQYF. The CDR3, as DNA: TGCAGCGTTGATGTGAGGGGAGAGACCCAGTACTTC.

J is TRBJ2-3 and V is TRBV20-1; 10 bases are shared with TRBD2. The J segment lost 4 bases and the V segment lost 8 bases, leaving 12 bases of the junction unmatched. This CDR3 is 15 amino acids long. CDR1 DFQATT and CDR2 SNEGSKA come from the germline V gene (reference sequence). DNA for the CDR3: TGCAGTCCTAAACGGAGCGGGGGGGCCCCAGATACGCAGTATTTT. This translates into CSPKRSGGAPDTQYF.

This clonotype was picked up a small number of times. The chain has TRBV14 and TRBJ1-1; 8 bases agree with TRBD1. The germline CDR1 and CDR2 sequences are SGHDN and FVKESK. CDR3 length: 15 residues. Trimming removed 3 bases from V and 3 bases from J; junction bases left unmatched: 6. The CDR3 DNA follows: TGTGCCAGCAGCCACTGGACAGGGACGGACACTGAAGCTTTCTTT. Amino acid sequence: CASSHWTGTDTEAFF.

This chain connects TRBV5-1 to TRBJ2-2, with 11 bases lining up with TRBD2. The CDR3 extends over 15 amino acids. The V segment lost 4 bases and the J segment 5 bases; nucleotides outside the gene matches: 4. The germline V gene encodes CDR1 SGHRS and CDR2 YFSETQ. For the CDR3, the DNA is TGCGCCAGCAGCAAGGGACTAGCGGAGACCGGGGAGCTGTTTTTT. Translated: CASSKGLAETGELFF.

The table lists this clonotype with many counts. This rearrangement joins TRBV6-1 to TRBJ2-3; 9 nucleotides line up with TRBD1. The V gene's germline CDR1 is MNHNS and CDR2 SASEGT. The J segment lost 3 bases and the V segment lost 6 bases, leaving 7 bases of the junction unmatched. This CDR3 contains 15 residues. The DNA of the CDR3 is TGTGCCAGCAGGGACACAGGGGGCCGTACAGATACGCAGTATTTT. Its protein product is CASRDTGGRTDTQYF.

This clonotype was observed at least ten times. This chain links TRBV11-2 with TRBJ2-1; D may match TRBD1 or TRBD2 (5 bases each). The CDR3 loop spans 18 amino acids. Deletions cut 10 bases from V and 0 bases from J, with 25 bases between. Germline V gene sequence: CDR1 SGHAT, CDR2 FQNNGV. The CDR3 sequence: CATGKGVSGLSSYNEQFF. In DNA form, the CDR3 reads TGTGCCACCGGGAAAGGGGTTTCGGGGCTTAGCTCCTACAATGAGCAGTTCTTC. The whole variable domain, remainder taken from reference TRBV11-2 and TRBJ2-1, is EAGVAQSPRYKIIEKRQSVAFWCNPISGHATLYWYQQILGQGPKLLIQFQNNGVVDDSQLPKDRFSAERLKGVDSTLKIQPAKLEDSAVYLCATGKGVSGLSSYNEQFFGPGTRLTVL.

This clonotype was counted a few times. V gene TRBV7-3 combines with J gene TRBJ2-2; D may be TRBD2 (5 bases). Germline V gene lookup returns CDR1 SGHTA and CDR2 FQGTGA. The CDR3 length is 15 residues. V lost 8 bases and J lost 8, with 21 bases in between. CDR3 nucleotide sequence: TGTGCCAGCTCCGGGCCGGCGGGCTTGGGTGGGGAGCTGTTTTTT. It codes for CASSGPAGLGGELFF.

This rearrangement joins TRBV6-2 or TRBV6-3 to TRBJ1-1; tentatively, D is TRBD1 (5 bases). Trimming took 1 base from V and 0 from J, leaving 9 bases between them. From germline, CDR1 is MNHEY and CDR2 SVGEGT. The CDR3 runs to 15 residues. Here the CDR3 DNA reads TGTGCCAGCAGTTACTTTCAGGGTTTGAACACTGAAGCTTTCTTT. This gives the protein CASSYFQGLNTEAFF.

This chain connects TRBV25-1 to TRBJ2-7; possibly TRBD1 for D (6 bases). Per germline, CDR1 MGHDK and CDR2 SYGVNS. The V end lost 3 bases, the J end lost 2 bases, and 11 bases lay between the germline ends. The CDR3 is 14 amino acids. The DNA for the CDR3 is TGTGCCAGCAGTGATCAGGGGTTGACCTACGAGCAGTACTTC. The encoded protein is CASSDQGLTYEQYF.

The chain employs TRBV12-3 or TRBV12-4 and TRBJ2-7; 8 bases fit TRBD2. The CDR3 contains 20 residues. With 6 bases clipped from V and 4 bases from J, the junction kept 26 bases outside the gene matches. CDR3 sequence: CASSHIDGERTSRRYYEQYF. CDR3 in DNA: TGTGCCAGCAGCCACATTGACGGGGAAAGGACTAGCCGACGCTATTACGAGCAGTACTTC.

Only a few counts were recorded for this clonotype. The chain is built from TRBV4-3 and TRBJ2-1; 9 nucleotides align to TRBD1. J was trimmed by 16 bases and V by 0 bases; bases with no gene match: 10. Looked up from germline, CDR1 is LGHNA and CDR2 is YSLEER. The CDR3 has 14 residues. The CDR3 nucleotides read TGCGCCAGCAGCCAAGATCTTCGGACAGGGGCCGCATTCTTC. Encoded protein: CASSQDLRTGAAFF.

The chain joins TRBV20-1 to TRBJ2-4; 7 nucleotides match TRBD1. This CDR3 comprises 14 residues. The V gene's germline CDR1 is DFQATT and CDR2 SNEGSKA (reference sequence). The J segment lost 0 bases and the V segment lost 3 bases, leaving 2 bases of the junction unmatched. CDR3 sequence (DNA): TGCAGTGCTAGGGGACAGCTAGCCAAAAACATTCAGTACTTC. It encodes CSARGQLAKNIQYF.

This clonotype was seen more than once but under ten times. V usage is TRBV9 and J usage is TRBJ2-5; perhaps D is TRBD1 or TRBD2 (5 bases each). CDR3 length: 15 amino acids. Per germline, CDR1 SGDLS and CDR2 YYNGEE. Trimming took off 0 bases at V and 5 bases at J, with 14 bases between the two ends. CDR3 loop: CASSVDGQGEETQYF. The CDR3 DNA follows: TGTGCCAGCAGCGTAGACGGCCAGGGAGAGGAGACCCAGTACTTC. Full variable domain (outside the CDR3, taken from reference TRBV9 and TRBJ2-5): DSGVTQTPKHLITATGQRVTLRCSPRSGDLSVYWYQQSLDQGLQFLIQYYNGEERAKGNILERFSAQQFPDLHSELNLSSLELGDSALYFCASSVDGQGEETQYFGPGTRLLVL.

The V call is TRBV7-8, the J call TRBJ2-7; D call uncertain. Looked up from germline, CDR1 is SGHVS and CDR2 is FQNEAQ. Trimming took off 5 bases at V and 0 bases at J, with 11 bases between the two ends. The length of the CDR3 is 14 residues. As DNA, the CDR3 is TGTGCCAGCAGCCCGGAACTACTCTCCTACGAGCAGTACTTC. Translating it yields CASSPELLSYEQYF.

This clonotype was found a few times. CDR3 bases: TGCGCCAGCAGCCAAGTCGGGCAGGGCCAGAACATTCAGTACTTC. Translation: CASSQVGQGQNIQYF. The V and J genes are TRBV4-1 and TRBJ2-4; maybe TRBD1 (5 bases). V lost 1 base, J lost 7 bases, and 14 bases lay in between. CDR1 is MGHRA and CDR2 is YSYEKL in the germline V gene. This CDR3 region has 15 residues.

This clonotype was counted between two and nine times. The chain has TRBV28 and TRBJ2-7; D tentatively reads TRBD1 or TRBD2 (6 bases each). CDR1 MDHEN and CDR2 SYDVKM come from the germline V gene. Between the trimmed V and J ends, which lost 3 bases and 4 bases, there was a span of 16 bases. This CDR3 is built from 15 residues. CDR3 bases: TGTGCCAGCAGTTTCCAGGGGACGGGGGTATACGAGCAGTACTTC. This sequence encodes CASSFQGTGVYEQYF.